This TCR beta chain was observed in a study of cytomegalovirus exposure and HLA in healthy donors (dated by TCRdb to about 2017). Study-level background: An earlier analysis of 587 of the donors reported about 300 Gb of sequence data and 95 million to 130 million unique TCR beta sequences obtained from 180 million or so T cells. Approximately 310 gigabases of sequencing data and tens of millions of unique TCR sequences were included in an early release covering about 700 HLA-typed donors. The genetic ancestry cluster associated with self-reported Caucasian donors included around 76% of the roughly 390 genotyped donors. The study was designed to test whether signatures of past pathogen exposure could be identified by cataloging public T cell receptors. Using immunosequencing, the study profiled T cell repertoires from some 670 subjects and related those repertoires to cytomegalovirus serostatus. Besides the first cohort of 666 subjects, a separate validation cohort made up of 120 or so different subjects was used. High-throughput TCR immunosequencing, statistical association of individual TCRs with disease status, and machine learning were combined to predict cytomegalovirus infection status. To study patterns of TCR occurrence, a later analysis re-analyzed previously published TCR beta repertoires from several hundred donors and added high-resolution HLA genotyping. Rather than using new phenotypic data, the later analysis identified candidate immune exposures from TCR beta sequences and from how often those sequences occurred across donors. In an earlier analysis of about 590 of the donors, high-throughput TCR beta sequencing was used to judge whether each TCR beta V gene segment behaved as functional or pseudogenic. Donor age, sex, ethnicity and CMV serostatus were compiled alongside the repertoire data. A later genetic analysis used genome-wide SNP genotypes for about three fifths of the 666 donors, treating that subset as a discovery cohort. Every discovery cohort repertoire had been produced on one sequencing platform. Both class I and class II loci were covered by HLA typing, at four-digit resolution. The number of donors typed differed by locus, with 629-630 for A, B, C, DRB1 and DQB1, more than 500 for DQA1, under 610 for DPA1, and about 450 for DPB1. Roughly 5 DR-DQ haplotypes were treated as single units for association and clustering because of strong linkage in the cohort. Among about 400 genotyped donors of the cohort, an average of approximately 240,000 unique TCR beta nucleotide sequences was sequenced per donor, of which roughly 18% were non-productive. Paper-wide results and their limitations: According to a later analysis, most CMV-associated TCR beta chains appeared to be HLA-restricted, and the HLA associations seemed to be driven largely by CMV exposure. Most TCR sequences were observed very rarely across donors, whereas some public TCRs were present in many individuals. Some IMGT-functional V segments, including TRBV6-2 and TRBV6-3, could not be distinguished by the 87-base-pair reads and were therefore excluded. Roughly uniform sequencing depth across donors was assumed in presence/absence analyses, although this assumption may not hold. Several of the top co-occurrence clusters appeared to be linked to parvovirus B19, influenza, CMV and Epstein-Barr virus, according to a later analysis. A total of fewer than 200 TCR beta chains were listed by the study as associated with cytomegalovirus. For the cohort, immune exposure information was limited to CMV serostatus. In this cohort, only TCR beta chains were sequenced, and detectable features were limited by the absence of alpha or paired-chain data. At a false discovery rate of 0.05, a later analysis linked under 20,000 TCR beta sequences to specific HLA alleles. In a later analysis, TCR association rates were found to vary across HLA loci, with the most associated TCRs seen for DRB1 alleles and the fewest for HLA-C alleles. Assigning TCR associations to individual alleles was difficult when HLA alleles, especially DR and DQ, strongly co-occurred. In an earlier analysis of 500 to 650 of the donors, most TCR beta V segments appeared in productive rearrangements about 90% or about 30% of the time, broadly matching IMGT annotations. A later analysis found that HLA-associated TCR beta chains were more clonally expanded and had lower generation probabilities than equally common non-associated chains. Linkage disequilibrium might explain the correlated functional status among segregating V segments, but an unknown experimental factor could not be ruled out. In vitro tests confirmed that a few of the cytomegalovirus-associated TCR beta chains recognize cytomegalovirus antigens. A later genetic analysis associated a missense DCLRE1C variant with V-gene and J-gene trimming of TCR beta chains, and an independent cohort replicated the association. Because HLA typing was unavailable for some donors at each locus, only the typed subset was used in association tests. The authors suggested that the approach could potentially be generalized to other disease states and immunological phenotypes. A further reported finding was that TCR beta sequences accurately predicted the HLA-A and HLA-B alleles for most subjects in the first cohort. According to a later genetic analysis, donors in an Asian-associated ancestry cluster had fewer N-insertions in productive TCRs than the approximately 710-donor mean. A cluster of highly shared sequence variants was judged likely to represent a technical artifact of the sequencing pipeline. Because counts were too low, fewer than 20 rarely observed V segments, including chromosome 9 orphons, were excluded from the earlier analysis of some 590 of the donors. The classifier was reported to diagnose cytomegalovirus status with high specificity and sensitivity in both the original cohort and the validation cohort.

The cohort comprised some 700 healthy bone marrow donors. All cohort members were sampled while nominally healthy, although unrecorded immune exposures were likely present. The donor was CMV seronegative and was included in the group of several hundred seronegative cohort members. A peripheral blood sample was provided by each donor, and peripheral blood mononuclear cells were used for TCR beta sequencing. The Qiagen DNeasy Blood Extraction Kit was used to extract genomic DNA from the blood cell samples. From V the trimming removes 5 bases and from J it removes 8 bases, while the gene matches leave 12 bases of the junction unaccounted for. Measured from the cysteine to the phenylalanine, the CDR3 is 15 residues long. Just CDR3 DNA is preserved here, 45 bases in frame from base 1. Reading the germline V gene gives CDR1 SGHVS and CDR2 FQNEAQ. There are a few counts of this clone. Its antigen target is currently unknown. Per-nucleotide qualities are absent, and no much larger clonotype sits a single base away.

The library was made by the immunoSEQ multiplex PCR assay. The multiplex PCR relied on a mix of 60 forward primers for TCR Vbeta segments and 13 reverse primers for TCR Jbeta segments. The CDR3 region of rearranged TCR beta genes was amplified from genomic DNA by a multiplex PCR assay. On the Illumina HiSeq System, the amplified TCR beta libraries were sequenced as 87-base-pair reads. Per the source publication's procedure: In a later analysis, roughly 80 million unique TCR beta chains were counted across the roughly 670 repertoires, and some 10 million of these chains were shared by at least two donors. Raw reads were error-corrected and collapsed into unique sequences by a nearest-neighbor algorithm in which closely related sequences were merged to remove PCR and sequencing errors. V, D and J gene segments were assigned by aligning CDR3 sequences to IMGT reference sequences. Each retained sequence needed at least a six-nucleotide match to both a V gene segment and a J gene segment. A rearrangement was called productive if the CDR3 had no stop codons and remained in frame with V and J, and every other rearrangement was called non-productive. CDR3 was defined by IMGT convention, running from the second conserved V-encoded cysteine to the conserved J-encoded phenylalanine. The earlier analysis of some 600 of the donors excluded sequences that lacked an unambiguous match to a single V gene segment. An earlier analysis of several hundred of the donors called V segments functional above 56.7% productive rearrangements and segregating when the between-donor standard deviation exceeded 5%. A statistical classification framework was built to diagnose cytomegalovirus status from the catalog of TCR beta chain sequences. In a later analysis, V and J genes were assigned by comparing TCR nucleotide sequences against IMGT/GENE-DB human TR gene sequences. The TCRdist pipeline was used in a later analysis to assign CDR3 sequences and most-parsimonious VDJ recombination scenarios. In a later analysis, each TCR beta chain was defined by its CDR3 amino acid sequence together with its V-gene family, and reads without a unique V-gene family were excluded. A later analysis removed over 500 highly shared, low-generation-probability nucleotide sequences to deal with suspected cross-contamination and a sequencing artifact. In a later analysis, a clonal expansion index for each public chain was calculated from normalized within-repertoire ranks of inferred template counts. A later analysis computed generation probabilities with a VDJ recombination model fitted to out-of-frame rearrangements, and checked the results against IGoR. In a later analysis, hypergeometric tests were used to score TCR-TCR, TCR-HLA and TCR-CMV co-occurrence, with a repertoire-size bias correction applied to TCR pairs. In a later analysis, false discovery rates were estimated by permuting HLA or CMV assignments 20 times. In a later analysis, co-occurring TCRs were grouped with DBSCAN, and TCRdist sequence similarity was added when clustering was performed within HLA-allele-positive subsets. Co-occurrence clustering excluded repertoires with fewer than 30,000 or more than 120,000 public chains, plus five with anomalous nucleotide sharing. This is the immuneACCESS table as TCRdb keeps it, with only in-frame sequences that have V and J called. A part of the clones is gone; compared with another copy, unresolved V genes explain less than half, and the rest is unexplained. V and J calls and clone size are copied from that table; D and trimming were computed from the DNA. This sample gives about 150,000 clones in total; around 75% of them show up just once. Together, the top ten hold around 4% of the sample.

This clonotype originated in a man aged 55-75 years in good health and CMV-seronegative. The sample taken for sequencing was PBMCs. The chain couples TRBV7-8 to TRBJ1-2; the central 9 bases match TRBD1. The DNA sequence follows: TGTGCCAGCAGCCCCGGCGCGGTGGACAGGGGAGGCTACACCTTC. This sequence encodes CASSPGAVDRGGYTF.